This T cell receptor (beta chain) was recovered during a study of PD-L1 blockade in urothelial cancer. Study information: Intravenous atezolizumab, 1,200 mg every 3 weeks, was begun by patients around 2014. Males with bladder-origin urothelial cancer made up about 90% of the roughly 29 patients.

Time point specified: pretreatment peripheral blood. Here immunoSEQ multiplex PCR was the method, and the copy in TCRdb shows in-frame clones only, minus some. The sample yields 43,000 or so clones, 75% to 85% seen once. V shed 0 bases and J shed 0 bases, with 9 bases lying between them. CDR1 is SGDLS, CDR2 YYNGEE, per germline. CDR3 size: 15 residues. V usage is TRBV9 and J usage is TRBJ1-1; possibly TRBD1 for D (5 bases). This sequence originates from a man between 60 and 75 years old with urothelial cancer. The material was PBMCs, obtained around atezolizumab (anti-PD-L1) treatment. CDR3 in amino acids: CASSVVKGMNTEAFF. The CDR3 coding sequence is TGTGCCAGCAGCGTAGTTAAGGGGATGAACACTGAAGCTTTCTTT.